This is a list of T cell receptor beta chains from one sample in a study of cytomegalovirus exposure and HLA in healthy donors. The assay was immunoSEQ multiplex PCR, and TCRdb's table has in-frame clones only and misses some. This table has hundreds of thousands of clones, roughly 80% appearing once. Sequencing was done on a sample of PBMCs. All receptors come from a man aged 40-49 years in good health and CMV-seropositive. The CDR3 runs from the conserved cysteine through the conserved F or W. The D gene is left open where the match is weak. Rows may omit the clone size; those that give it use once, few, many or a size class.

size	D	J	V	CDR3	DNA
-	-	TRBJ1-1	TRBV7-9	CASSLGQGSEAFF	TGTGCCAGCAGCTTGGGGCAGGGATCTGAAGCTTTCTTT
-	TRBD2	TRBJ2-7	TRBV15	CATSSRTSGGAYEQYF	TGTGCCACCAGCAGCAGGACTAGCGGGGGAGCCTACGAGCAGTACTTC
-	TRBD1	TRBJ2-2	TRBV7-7	CASSSSQGAGGELFF	TGTGCCAGCAGCTCATCACAGGGGGCCGGCGGGGAGCTGTTTTTT
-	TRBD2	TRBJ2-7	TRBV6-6	CASSSGTSVIYEQYF	TGTGCCAGCAGTTCGGGGACTAGCGTTATCTACGAGCAGTACTTC
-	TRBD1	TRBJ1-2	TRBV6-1	CASSNLGQGDYGYTF	TGTGCCAGCAGTAACCTTGGACAGGGAGACTATGGCTACACCTTC
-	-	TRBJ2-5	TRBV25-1	CASSERGSVKETQYF	TGTGCCAGCAGTGAGCGAGGATCGGTGAAAGAGACCCAGTACTTC
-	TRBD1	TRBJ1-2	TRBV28	CASRITGGYGYTF	TGTGCCAGCAGGATTACAGGGGGCTATGGCTACACCTTC
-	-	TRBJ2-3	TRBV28	CASIGGATDTQYF	TGTGCCAGCATCGGGGGAGCTACAGATACGCAGTATTTT
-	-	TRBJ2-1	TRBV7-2	CASSLGGLYDEQFF	TGTGCCAGCAGCTTAGGGGGACTCTATGACGAGCAGTTCTTC
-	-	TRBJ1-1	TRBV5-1	CASSADRRGDTEAFF	TGCGCCAGCAGCGCAGACAGGAGAGGGGACACTGAAGCTTTCTTT
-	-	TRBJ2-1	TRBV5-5	CASSGAWSSYNEQFF	TGTGCCAGCAGCGGCGCATGGAGCTCCTACAATGAGCAGTTCTTC
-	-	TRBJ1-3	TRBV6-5	CASRLDSPSGNTIYF	TGTGCCAGCAGGCTCGACAGCCCTTCTGGAAACACCATATATTTT
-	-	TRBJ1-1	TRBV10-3	CAISESRTPNTEAFF	TGTGCCATCAGTGAGTCGAGGACACCGAACACTGAAGCTTTCTTT
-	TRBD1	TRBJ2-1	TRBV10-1	CASSWDREFF	TGCGCCAGCAGTTGGGACAGGGAGTTCTTC
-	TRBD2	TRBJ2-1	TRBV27	CASSPTSGRADEQFF	TGTGCCAGCAGCCCAACTAGCGGGAGGGCCGATGAGCAGTTCTTC
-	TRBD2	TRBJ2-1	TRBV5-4	CASSSGLAGGLLDEQFF	TGTGCCAGCAGCTCGGGACTAGCGGGAGGTCTGCTCGATGAGCAGTTCTTC
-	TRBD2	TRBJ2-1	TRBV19	CASLAGMGYNEQFF	TGTGCCAGTCTAGCGGGAATGGGCTACAATGAGCAGTTCTTC
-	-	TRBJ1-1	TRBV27	CASSIVQGLTEAFF	TGTGCCAGCTCCATCGTGCAGGGGCTTACTGAAGCTTTCTTT
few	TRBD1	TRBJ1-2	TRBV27	CASSLGQGFRYGYTF	TGTGCCAGCAGTTTGGGACAGGGGTTTCGGTATGGCTACACCTTC
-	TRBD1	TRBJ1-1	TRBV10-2	CATGTVHTEAFF	TGCGCCACCGGGACAGTTCACACTGAAGCTTTCTTT
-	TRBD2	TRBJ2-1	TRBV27	CASSLKPGLLYNEQFF	TGTGCCAGCAGTCTAAAACCGGGACTACTCTACAATGAGCAGTTCTTC
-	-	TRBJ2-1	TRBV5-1	CASGRGAANEQFF	TGCGCCAGCGGCAGGGGGGCCGCCAATGAGCAGTTCTTC
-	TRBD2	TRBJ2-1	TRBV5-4	CASSPGASGSVGEQFF	TGTGCCAGCAGCCCGGGGGCTAGCGGGAGCGTGGGTGAGCAGTTCTTC
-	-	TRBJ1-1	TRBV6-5	CASSLGGGTDEAFF	TGTGCCAGCAGTTTAGGGGGGGGGACCGATGAAGCTTTCTTT
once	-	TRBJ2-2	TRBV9	CASSVFRANTGELFF	TGTGCCAGCAGCGTATTCCGAGCAAACACCGGGGAGCTGTTTTTT
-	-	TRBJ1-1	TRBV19	CASTTGGSSLTEAFF	TGTGCCAGTACCACGGGTGGCAGCAGTCTAACTGAAGCTTTCTTT
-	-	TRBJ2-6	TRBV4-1	CASSPSGGANVLTF	TGCGCCAGCAGCCCGTCGGGGGGGGCCAACGTCCTGACTTTC
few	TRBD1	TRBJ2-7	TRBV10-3	CAISEGDRRLQYF	TGTGCCATCAGTGAGGGGGACAGGCGATTGCAGTACTTC
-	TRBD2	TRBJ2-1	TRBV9	CASSVVSGNYNEQFF	TGTGCCAGCAGCGTAGTTAGCGGGAACTACAATGAGCAGTTCTTC
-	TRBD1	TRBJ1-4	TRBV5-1	CASSLSTGGAWEKLFF	TGCGCCAGCAGCCTTTCGACAGGGGGCGCTTGGGAAAAACTGTTTTTT
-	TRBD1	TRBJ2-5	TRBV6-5	CASSSDRGAETQYF	TGTGCCAGCAGCTCCGACAGGGGCGCGGAGACCCAGTACTTC
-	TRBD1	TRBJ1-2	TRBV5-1	CASSLTGGDYTF	TGCGCCAGCAGCCTCACAGGGGGAGACTACACCTTC
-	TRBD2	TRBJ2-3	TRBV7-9	CASSLGRTSGRSDTQYF	TGTGCCAGCAGCTTAGGGCGGACTAGCGGGAGATCGGATACGCAGTATTTT
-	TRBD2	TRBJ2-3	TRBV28	CASRSGRGPDTQYF	TGTGCCAGCAGGAGCGGGAGGGGGCCAGATACGCAGTATTTT
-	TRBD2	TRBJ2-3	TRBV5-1	CASSLASGSDTQYF	TGCGCCAGCAGCTTGGCTAGCGGGAGTGATACGCAGTATTTT
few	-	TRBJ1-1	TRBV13	CASSPDSDTEAFF	TGTGCCAGCAGCCCCGACAGTGACACTGAAGCTTTCTTT
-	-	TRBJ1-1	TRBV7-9	CASNFPGELNTEAFF	TGTGCCAGCAACTTCCCGGGGGAGTTGAACACTGAAGCTTTCTTT
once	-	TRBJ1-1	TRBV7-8	CASSLAGGVVSNTEAFF	TGTGCCAGCAGCTTAGCGGGCGGGGTAGTATCGAACACTGAAGCTTTCTTT
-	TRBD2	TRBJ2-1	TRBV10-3	CAISEQMTSGLSSYNEQFF	TGTGCCATCAGTGAGCAAATGACTAGCGGGCTTAGCTCCTACAATGAGCAGTTCTTC
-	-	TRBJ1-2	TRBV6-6	CASSFIGHPDPYGYTF	TGTGCCAGCAGTTTTATCGGACACCCGGACCCCTATGGCTACACCTTC
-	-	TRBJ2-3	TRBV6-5	CASRPTPDTQYF	TGTGCCAGCAGACCCACACCAGATACGCAGTATTTT
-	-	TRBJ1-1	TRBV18	CASSPPSAANTEAFF	TGTGCCAGCTCACCACCGTCGGCGGCGAACACTGAGGCTTTCTTT
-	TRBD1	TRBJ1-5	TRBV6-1	CASSGDRGLQPQHF	TGTGCCAGCAGTGGGGACAGGGGCCTTCAGCCCCAGCATTTT
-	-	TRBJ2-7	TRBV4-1	CASSQAGTLGYEQYF	TGCGCCAGCAGCCAAGCCGGGACTTTGGGTTACGAGCAGTACTTC
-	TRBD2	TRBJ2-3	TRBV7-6	CASSSGATSGRGTDTQYF	TGTGCCAGCAGCTCTGGAGCGACTAGCGGGAGGGGAACAGATACGCAGTATTTT
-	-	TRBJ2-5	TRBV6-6	CASSYSREPRETQYF	TGTGCCAGCAGTTACTCGAGGGAGCCGAGGGAGACCCAGTACTTC
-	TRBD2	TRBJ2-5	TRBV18	CASSAAGGETQYF	TGTGCCAGCTCAGCCGCGGGGGGAGAGACCCAGTACTTC
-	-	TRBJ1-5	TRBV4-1	CASSQEGALGQPQHF	TGCGCCAGCAGCCAAGAAGGGGCCCTCGGGCAGCCCCAGCATTTT
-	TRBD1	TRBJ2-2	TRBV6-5	CASSYDRGLTGELFF	TGTGCCAGCAGTTATGACAGGGGGCTCACCGGGGAGCTGTTTTTT
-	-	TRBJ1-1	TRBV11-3	CASSPLRGMNTEAFF	TGTGCCAGCAGCCCTCTCCGGGGGATGAACACTGAAGCTTTCTTT
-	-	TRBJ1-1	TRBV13	CASNAGGNTEAFF	TGTGCCAGCAACGCAGGAGGGAACACTGAAGCTTTCTTT
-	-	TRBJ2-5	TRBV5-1	CASSLAGQQETQYF	TGCGCCAGCAGCTTGGCCGGACAGCAAGAGACCCAGTACTTC
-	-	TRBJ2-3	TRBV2	CASSGQVTDTQYF	TGTGCCAGCAGTGGACAGGTTACAGATACGCAGTATTTT
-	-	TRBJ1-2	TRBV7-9	CASSPTQVPDYGYTF	TGTGCCAGCAGCCCGACACAGGTTCCGGACTATGGCTACACCTTC